Below, 18 T cell receptor beta chains from the same sample are listed, as sequenced in a study of a mutant IDH1 vaccine in newly diagnosed glioma. Documented time point: week 23, last vaccination. Vaccination used 300 ug of mutant IDH1 20-mer peptide per dose, with topical imiquimod. This table comes from immunoSEQ multiplex PCR, and its TCRdb copy is limited to in-frame clones, with some not included. The data hold some 40,000 clones, with about four fifths observed a single time. These TCRs' antigens remain unknown. This specimen consisted of PBMCs, obtained from a glioma patient whose treatment included an IDH1 peptide vaccine. The origin of the receptors is a man aged 40-55 years with glioma.

The chain joins TRBV18 to TRBJ2-7; either TRBD1 or TRBD2 may fit D (5 bases each). Between the trimmed V and J ends, which lost 3 bases and 4 bases, there was a span of 13 bases. The CDR3 is 14 residues long. CDR1 and CDR2 (germline): KGHSH, LQKENI. The CDR3 coding sequence is TGTGCCAGCTCACCCGCCGGGACGAATTACGAGCAGTACTTC. As protein: CASSPAGTNYEQYF.

The chain recombines TRBV28 with TRBJ1-2; 9 bases are shared with TRBD1. The V gene end was trimmed by 3 bases and the J gene end by 7 bases; junction bases not matched to a gene: 12. Germline V gene lookup returns CDR1 MDHEN and CDR2 SYDVKM. CDR3 size: 16 residues. CDR3 coding DNA: TGTGCCAGCAGTTTTGGAGGTAGCGGACAGGGGTTTGGCTACACCTTC. Protein: CASSFGGSGQGFGYTF.

This chain connects TRBV7-2 to TRBJ1-1; 7 bases agree with TRBD1. V dropped 7 bases and J dropped 0; count of bases not matched to a gene: 8. The CDR3 loop spans 15 amino acids. Per germline, CDR1 SGHTA and CDR2 FQGNSA. The DNA for the CDR3 is TGTGCCAGCAACCGACAGGGACCCATGAACACTGAAGCTTTCTTT. Translating gives CASNRQGPMNTEAFF.

The V call is TRBV2, the J call TRBJ2-1; a weak D match, TRBD1 (5 bases). CDR3 size: 14 residues. V dropped 5 bases and J dropped 3 bases, with 11 bases sitting between them. Germline values: CDR1 SNHLY, CDR2 FYNNEI. The CDR3 bases are TGTGCCAGCAGTCCCCAGGGTGACTACAATGAGCAGTTCTTC. This codes for CASSPQGDYNEQFF.

This clone has only a few counts. This chain links TRBV28 with TRBJ1-4; D unresolved. The CDR3 is 13 amino acids. In germline, CDR1 is MDHEN, CDR2 SYDVKM. Trimming removed 4 bases at V and 8 bases at J, with 11 bases between. CDR3 sequence (DNA): TGTGCCAGCAGTTGGACGGGTTACGAAAAACTGTTTTTT. Translating it yields CASSWTGYEKLFF.

V usage is TRBV6-4 and J usage is TRBJ1-1, with TRBD1 identical over 11 bases. After removal of 6 bases from V and 0 bases from J, the junction contained 3 bases not matched to a gene. Germline V CDR1 and CDR2: MRHNA, SNTAGT. The CDR3 is 15 residues long. For the CDR3, the DNA is TGTGCCAGCAGAAGGACAGGGGGCATGAACACTGAAGCTTTCTTT. This sequence encodes CASRRTGGMNTEAFF.

This rearrangement joins TRBV18 to TRBJ1-1; D is unclear. Trimming took off 1 base at V and 0 bases at J, with 6 bases between the two ends. This CDR3 has 14 residues. Germline V gene lookup returns CDR1 KGHSH and CDR2 LQKENI. This chain's CDR3 is CASSPQVMNTEAFF. The CDR3 nucleotides read TGTGCCAGCTCACCACAGGTTATGAACACTGAAGCTTTCTTT.

The V gene is TRBV28, the J gene TRBJ1-1; TRBD1 matches 7 bases. The V and J ends lost 2 bases and 1 base, in that order; junction bases with no gene match: 4. From germline, CDR1 is MDHEN and CDR2 SYDVKM. The CDR3 is 15 amino acids. The CDR3 sequence is CASSLIGGRNTEAFF. DNA for the CDR3: TGTGCCAGCAGTTTAATAGGGGGCCGGAACACTGAAGCTTTCTTT.

The chain employs TRBV5-1 and TRBJ2-5, with TRBD2 identical over 8 bases. The trim removed 2 bases at V and 2 bases at J, leaving 5 bases unmatched. Germline CDR1 SGHRS, CDR2 YFSETQ. The CDR3 consists of 15 residues. CDR3 residues: CASSLSGSRQETQYF. Written as DNA, the CDR3 is TGCGCCAGCAGCTTAAGCGGGAGTAGGCAAGAGACCCAGTACTTC.

The rearrangement links TRBV15 to TRBJ1-5; 8 bases are a match to TRBD1. Germline V lookup: CDR1 LNHNV, CDR2 YYDKDF (reference sequence). The CDR3 totals 17 residues. V dropped 1 base and J dropped 5; count of bases not matched to a gene: 10. CDR3 in amino acids: CATSRALGQGPYQPQHF. Written as DNA, the CDR3 is TGTGCCACCAGCAGAGCCCTAGGACAGGGCCCCTATCAGCCCCAGCATTTT.

The genes are TRBV11-3 and TRBJ2-1; D is possibly TRBD1 (5 bases). Deletions cut 1 base from V and 5 bases from J, with 12 bases between. CDR3 length equals 15 residues. Germline V lookup: CDR1 SGHNT, CDR2 YENEEA. The CDR3 DNA reads TGTGCCAGCAGCTTAGGGAGCAGGGTTGACAATGAGCAGTTCTTC. Translating gives CASSLGSRVDNEQFF.

This chain links TRBV9 with TRBJ2-2; D not resolved. Per germline, CDR1 SGDLS and CDR2 YYNGEE. V was trimmed by 0 bases and J by 3 bases, leaving 12 bases between them. The CDR3 has 16 amino acids. In DNA form, the CDR3 reads TGTGCCAGCAGCGTAGCTCCTGGGTGGGACACCGGGGAGCTGTTTTTT. This codes for CASSVAPGWDTGELFF.

This clone appeared a few times. This sequence joins TRBV7-9 and TRBJ1-1, with D possibly TRBD1 on 5 matching bases. Germline V gene sequence: CDR1 SEHNR, CDR2 FQNEAQ (reference sequence). The CDR3 is 13 residues long. With 3 bases removed from V and 1 base from J, the gap between germline ends came to 6 bases. The CDR3 coding sequence is TGTGCCAGCAGCTTTGGGGGGAACACTGAAGCTTTCTTT. This translates into CASSFGGNTEAFF. Based on the CDR3 plus reference TRBV7-9 and TRBJ1-1, the full variable domain is DTGVSQNPRHKITKRGQNVTFRCDPISEHNRLYWYRQTLGQGPEFLTYFQNEAQLEKSRLLSDRFSAERPKGSFSTLEIQRTEQGDSAMYLCASSFGGNTEAFFGQGTRLTVV.

The chain couples TRBV15 to TRBJ2-7, with TRBD1 matching over 10 bases. Trimming cost V 3 bases and J 7 bases; bases outside gene matches: 12. Germline V gene sequence: CDR1 LNHNV, CDR2 YYDKDF (reference sequence). The CDR3 sequence is 16 residues long. The CDR3 loop is CATSSPAGTGAEEQYF. The CDR3 coding sequence is TGTGCCACCAGCAGCCCAGCGGGGACAGGGGCAGAGGAGCAGTACTTC.

The chain combines TRBV9 with TRBJ2-3, with a possible D match to TRBD1 (5 bases). Looked up from germline, CDR1 is SGDLS and CDR2 is YYNGEE. V was pared by 2 bases and J by 4 bases, with 11 bases between. The CDR3 covers 14 residues. CDR3 in DNA: TGTGCCAGCAGCGTGTCAGGGAAGGCAGATACGCAGTATTTT. Protein product: CASSVSGKADTQYF.

A single count supports this clone. Other nucleotide sequences in the sample specify the same CDR3. This sequence joins TRBV2 and TRBJ2-1, with TRBD1 identical over 11 bases. Germline values: CDR1 SNHLY, CDR2 FYNNEI. The CDR3 contains 13 residues. V shed 6 bases and J 6 bases; nucleotides not matched to a gene: 1. The CDR3: CASSGQGANEQFF. CDR3 bases: TGTGCCAGCAGCGGACAGGGGGCCAATGAGCAGTTCTTC.

J is TRBJ1-2 and V is TRBV6-1; D gene ambiguous. CDR3 length: 14 residues. CDR1 is MNHNS, CDR2 SASEGT, per germline. The ends were cut back, 8 bases at V and 7 bases at J, with 20 bases in the middle. The DNA for the CDR3 is TGTGCCAGCTCCTTGGCGGTGCAGTCCGCTGGCTACACCTTC. This codes for CASSLAVQSAGYTF.

This chain connects TRBV7-2 to TRBJ2-1; possible D gene TRBD2, 5 bases. The CDR3 is 12 amino acids. V lost 2 bases, J lost 15 bases, and 14 bases lay in between. Germline CDR1 is SGHTA and CDR2 is FQGNSA. The CDR3 DNA reads as TGTGCCAGCAGCTTACCGGGCCGTAGCGCGTTCTTC. Translated, it gives CASSLPGRSAFF.